The rows below give T cell receptor beta chains drawn from one sample of a study of T-cell reconstitution after alpha-beta-depleted transplantation in children. One entry per CDR3 protein, called by TCRdb with MiXCR from the PCR reads. Counted here are about 120,000 distinct CDR3 sequences, 20% to 25% occurring once; the ten biggest clones make up more than 9%. This sample comprised PBMCs, mostly from graft donor cells, obtained 180 days after TCRalphabeta/CD19-depleted stem cell transplant. The receptors derive from a male patient under 10 years old who had a stem cell transplant for chronic granulomatous disease, so the T cells may come from the graft donor. Both conserved end residues are part of each CDR3. The D gene is left open where the match is weak. Some rows have no size entry. The others give once, few or many, or a class for an expanded clone.

j_call clone_size v_call d_call cdr3_nt cdr3_aa
TRBJ2-7 few TRBV12-3/TRBV12-4 . TGTGCCAGCAGCCCGGGGGCTAGCGGTGCCAACGAGCAGTACTTC CASSPGASGANEQYF
TRBJ2-1 . TRBV5-1 TRBD2 TGCGCCAGCAGCCAGACGACTAGCGGGGCCAATGAGCAGTTCTTC CASSQTTSGANEQFF
TRBJ2-1 few TRBV12-3/TRBV12-4 . TGTGCCAGCTTCGGTCGGGCTGAGCAGTTCTTC CASFGRAEQFF
TRBJ1-1 . TRBV18 TRBD1 TGTGCCAGCTCACCTCTCCCCGGCGGGACAGACATGAACACTGAAGCTTTCTTT CASSPLPGGTDMNTEAFF
TRBJ2-3 . TRBV4-3 . TGCGCCAGCAGCCAAGGGACCCCAGATACGCAGTATTTT CASSQGTPDTQYF
TRBJ1-4 . TRBV24-1 TRBD1 TGTGCCACCAGTGATTTCATCCAGGGGGTAGGGGAAAAACTGTTTTTT CATSDFIQGVGEKLFF
TRBJ1-6 . TRBV7-8 . TGTGCCAGCAGCCCCCTGAGGGTTGATTCACCCCTCCACTTT CASSPLRVDSPLHF
TRBJ2-1 many TRBV7-9 TRBD2 TGTGCCAGCAGCGGGACTAGCGGGGAGGGTTACAATGAGCAGTTCTTC CASSGTSGEGYNEQFF
TRBJ2-6 once TRBV9 . TGTGCCAGCACCGCCTTATCTGGGGCCAACGTCCTGACTTTC CASTALSGANVLTF
TRBJ2-2 many TRBV28 . TGTGCCAGCAGTCCCCCGTTAGGGTACTTGGGGGAGCTGTTTTTT CASSPPLGYLGELFF
TRBJ2-3 many TRBV20-1 TRBD2 TGCAGTGCTAGAGATCTGTTAGCGGGAGGTTATTCCGATACGCAGTATTTT CSARDLLAGGYSDTQYF
TRBJ2-7 . TRBV12-3/TRBV12-4 . TGTGCCAGCGGGTCCTTTTACGAGCAGTACTTC CASGSFYEQYF
TRBJ1-2 few TRBV5-1 . TGCGCCAGCAGCTGGGGGCGGTATGGCTACACCTTC CASSWGRYGYTF
TRBJ2-1 few TRBV5-1 . TGCGCCAGCAGCTTGGCCGATACCCATGAGCAGTTCTTC CASSLADTHEQFF
TRBJ1-2 many TRBV10-3 . TGTGCCATCAGTGAGTCGGGACTCCGAGGCTACACCTTC CAISESGLRGYTF
TRBJ2-3 . TRBV7-2 . TGTGCCAGCAGCTACGGGGGGCCTAGCACAGATACGCAGTATTTT CASSYGGPSTDTQYF
TRBJ2-3 many TRBV2 TRBD2 TGTGCCAGCAAGCCAAGCGGGAGAAGGATCGGGACAGATACGCAGTATTTT CASKPSGRRIGTDTQYF
TRBJ2-1 few TRBV2 . TGTGCCAGCAGTGAAGCGGGTTTTAACAGTTACAATGAGCAGTTCTTC CASSEAGFNSYNEQFF
TRBJ2-2 many TRBV7-9 . TGTGCCAGCAGCTTATTTTCCGCGAACACCGGGGAGCTGTTTTTT CASSLFSANTGELFF
TRBJ2-1 many TRBV20-1 . TGCAGTGCTGCCCGGGACTTACCGTACAATGAGCAGTTCTTC CSAARDLPYNEQFF
TRBJ2-5 . TRBV15 TRBD2 TGTGCCACCAGCAGGTTAGCCCCTAGCGGGGGTCTCCCGGAGACCCAGTACTTC CATSRLAPSGGLPETQYF
TRBJ2-1 many TRBV30 . TGTGCCCGCTCCCGAGGGCCAGGCAATGAGCAGTTCTTC CARSRGPGNEQFF
TRBJ2-1 . TRBV15 TRBD2 TGTGCCACCAGCAGAGAAGGACTAGCGATCCATGAGCAGTTCTTC CATSREGLAIHEQFF
TRBJ2-1 . TRBV6-5 TRBD2 TGTGCCAGCAGTTACTCGTCGCGTATATTTGCGGGAGGGCCGGATGAGCAGTTCTTC CASSYSSRIFAGGPDEQFF
TRBJ2-5 many TRBV20-1 . TGCAGTGTTGACGGGCTCCTCCAAGAGACCCAGTACTTC CSVDGLLQETQYF